This T cell receptor (beta chain) was obtained from a study of early stage breast cancer tumors. Study-wide results and limits: Commonly generated sequences made up most enriched TCRB sequences shared between patients.

Trimming left V 1 base short and J 5 bases short, with 8 bases between. The CDR3 loop spans 13 amino acids. Per germline, CDR1 PRHDT and CDR2 FYEKMQ (reference sequence). As regards this clone: Its cognate antigen is unknown.

Generated by immunoSEQ multiplex PCR, the TCRdb table keeps only in-frame clones and is missing some. The sample has 32,000 or so clones; 55% to 75% are singletons. Sequenced input: blood. This receptor was obtained from a person aged 45-60 years with breast cancer. This chain links TRBV13 with TRBJ2-5, with D perhaps being TRBD1 or TRBD2 (5 bases each). The DNA of the CDR3 is TGTGCCAGCAGCTTAGACGGGGCCGAGACCCAGTACTTC. Translating it yields CASSLDGAETQYF.